The clone carrying this T cell receptor (beta chain) was seen repeatedly, ten times or more. Its cognate antigen is unknown. Preparation of the TCRbeta library used unique molecular identifiers. MiXCR was run by TCRdb on the PCR reads, yielding one entry per CDR3 protein. The table lists 40,000 to 55,000 distinct CDR3 sequences, around a tenth of them singletons, with roughly 29% in the top ten. This entry belongs to a study of T-cell reconstitution after alpha-beta-depleted transplantation in children. Study findings and constraints: TCRbeta diversity was high at day 60 in some patients (a result of surviving recipient T cells and thymic progenitors). There were reportedly several hundred expanded graft clones from which alpha-beta T cells came about two months after transplant. Most T-cell counts and diversity one year after the transplant came from T cells that were newly produced.

V dropped 6 bases and J dropped 4; count of bases not matched to a gene: 8. CDR3 length equals 15 residues. The clonotype originates from a male patient between 2 and 15 years old who had a stem cell transplant for chronic granulomatous disease, so the T cells may come from the graft donor. J is TRBJ2-3 and V is TRBV12-3 or TRBV12-4; 9 bases line up with TRBD1. Source: PBMCs, mostly from graft donor cells, taken 60 days after TCRalphabeta/CD19-depleted stem cell transplant. The CDR3 loop is CASSDRGWSADTQYF. The CDR3 DNA reads TGTGCCAGCAGCGACAGGGGGTGGAGCGCAGATACGCAGTATTTT.